This T cell receptor beta chain was identified during a study of T cells in Graves' hyperthyroidism and ophthalmopathy. Findings of the study overall: The model predicted ophthalmopathy a median approximately seven months before onset. Blood also contained most expanded thyroid clonotypes above 0.001. Stable hyperthyroidism and ophthalmopathy were separated using 13 V-J signatures.

This clonotype was seen many times. Its antigen is currently unknown. Template material for amplifying TCR beta CDR3 regions consisted of RNA transcripts. First-round RT-PCR of the TCR CDR3 relied on the HTBI primer set. TCRdb called the multiplex PCR reads again in MiXCR, with one record for every CDR3 protein. The table includes almost 350,000 distinct CDR3 sequences, 18% detected once. The germline V gene has CDR1 MDHEN and CDR2 SYDVKM. The V and J ends lost 2 bases and 2 bases respectively, with 12 bases between them. This CDR3 contains 16 residues. The chain couples TRBV28 to TRBJ2-2; no clear D gene. The TCR was taken from a woman aged 40 to 50 with Graves' ophthalmopathy. Sequenced material: blood. This CDR3 is CASSLRLPDNTGELFF. The CDR3 DNA sequence: TGTGCCAGCAGTTTAAGGTTGCCGGACAACACCGGGGAGCTGTTTTTT.